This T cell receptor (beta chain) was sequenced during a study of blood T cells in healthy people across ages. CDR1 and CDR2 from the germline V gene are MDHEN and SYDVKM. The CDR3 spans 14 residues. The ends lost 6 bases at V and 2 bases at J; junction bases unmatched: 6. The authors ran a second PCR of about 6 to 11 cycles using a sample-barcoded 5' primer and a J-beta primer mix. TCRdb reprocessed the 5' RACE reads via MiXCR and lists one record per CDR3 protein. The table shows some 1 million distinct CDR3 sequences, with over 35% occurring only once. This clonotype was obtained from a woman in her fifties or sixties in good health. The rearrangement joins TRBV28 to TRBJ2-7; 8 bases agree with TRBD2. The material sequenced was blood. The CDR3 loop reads CASSRTGLAYEQYF. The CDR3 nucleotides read TGTGCCAGCAGCCGTACGGGACTAGCCTACGAGCAGTACTTC.